The T cell receptor (beta chain) under discussion was sequenced for a study of neoadjuvant nivolumab and ipilimumab in lung cancer. As for this clone: Its antigen is undetermined.

Study results and caveats: TCR sequencing covered a small number of samples.

Assay: immunoSEQ multiplex PCR; the TCRdb copy retains only in-frame clones and omits some. Among a few thousand clones listed, 91% were seen once. The CDR3 is made up of 14 amino acids. V shed 5 bases, J shed 7 bases, and the junction held 11 bases outside the gene matches. The germline CDR1 and CDR2 sequences are SGHVS and FNYEAQ. The sample was blood, taken after neoadjuvant nivolumab, alone or with ipilimumab, at or shortly before surgery. The rearrangement joins TRBV7-6 to TRBJ2-7; 7 bases agree with TRBD1. The receptor was derived from an adult with non-small cell lung cancer. Some clones in this sample may be carry-over from other donors' samples. CDR3 in DNA: TGTGCCAGCAGCCCCGGACAGGTCGGGTTGGAGCAGTACTTC. It specifies CASSPGQVGLEQYF. Full variable domain (outside the CDR3, taken from reference TRBV7-6 and TRBJ2-7): GAGVSQSPRYKVTKRGQDVALRCDPISGHVSLYWYRQALGQGPEFLTYFNYEAQQDKSGLPNDRFSAERPEGSISTLTIQRTEQRDSAMYRCASSPGQVGLEQYFGPGTRLTVT.